Below are 6 T cell receptor beta chains sequenced from a single sample in a study of blood T cell repertoires in COVID-19. Profiling relied on immunoSEQ multiplex PCR, and the TCRdb table lists in-frame clones only, not all of them. The sample carries hundreds of thousands of clones, roughly 85% recorded once. The sequenced sample was peripheral blood. Every receptor here comes from a woman under 30 who had recovered from COVID-19.

This chain connects TRBV4-3 to TRBJ2-1; TRBD1 agrees at 7 bases. The V gene's germline CDR1 is LGHNA and CDR2 YSLEER. The V segment lost 3 bases and the J segment 3 bases; nucleotides outside the gene matches: 11. This CDR3 spans 17 amino acids. The CDR3 nucleotides read TGCGCCAGCAGCCACGGGATCGGACAGGCGGGCTACAATGAGCAGTTCTTC. Translating gives CASSHGIGQAGYNEQFF.

The V and J genes are TRBV12-5 and TRBJ2-6; 12 bases map to TRBD1. The V and J ends lost 3 bases and 4 bases, in that order; junction bases with no gene match: 16. Germline assignment: CDR1 LGHNT and CDR2 FRNRAP. This CDR3 region has 21 residues. CDR3 amino acids: CASGFIPGTGQGASGANVLTF. The CDR3 DNA reads as TGTGCTAGTGGTTTCATCCCTGGTACGGGACAGGGGGCGTCGGGGGCCAACGTCCTGACTTTC.

The V gene is TRBV18, the J gene TRBJ1-1; D is uncertain. The ends were cut back, 3 bases at V and 4 bases at J, with 6 bases in the middle. CDR3 length: 12 amino acids. Germline CDR1 KGHSH, CDR2 LQKENI. For the CDR3, the DNA is TGTGCCAGCTCACCCCAGGCCACTGAAGCTTTCTTT. Its translation is CASSPQATEAFF.

The J gene is TRBJ2-1, the V gene TRBV13, with 7 bases matching TRBD2. Germline CDR1 PRHDT, CDR2 FYEKMQ (reference sequence). V lost 5 bases and J lost 7; bases outside the gene matches: 14. The CDR3 totals 16 residues. The CDR3 region is CASSGRDYAIVNEQFF. CDR3 in DNA: TGTGCCAGCAGCGGCCGGGACTATGCCATAGTGAATGAGCAGTTCTTC.

This clone was seen more than once but under ten times. The chain links TRBV6-5 to TRBJ2-7, with D possibly TRBD2 on 5 matching bases. There are 14 residues in the CDR3. Germline assignment: CDR1 MNHEY and CDR2 SVGAGI. Between the trimmed V and J ends, which lost 6 bases and 2 bases, there was a span of 14 bases. Here the CDR3 reads CASSARESTYEQYF. The CDR3 DNA reads as TGTGCCAGCAGCGCCCGGGAATCCACCTACGAGCAGTACTTC.

V gene TRBV7-9 combines with J gene TRBJ2-5; TRBD2 matches at 15 bases. Trimming took 5 bases from V and 5 from J; bases not matched to a gene: 6. The CDR3 runs to 16 residues. CDR1 is SEHNR, CDR2 FQNEAQ, per germline (reference sequence). The CDR3 spells CASSQGLAGGGETQYF. In DNA, the CDR3 is TGTGCCAGCAGCCAGGGACTAGCGGGAGGAGGTGAGACCCAGTACTTC. Supplemented by reference TRBV7-9 and TRBJ2-5, the full variable domain reads DTGVSQNPRHKITKRGQNVTFRCDPISEHNRLYWYRQTLGQGPEFLTYFQNEAQLEKSRLLSDRFSAERPKGSFSTLEIQRTEQGDSAMYLCASSQGLAGGGETQYFGPGTRLLVL.